This passage covers 7 T cell receptor beta chains from one sample sequenced in a study of blood T cell repertoires in COVID-19. Libraries were prepared by immunoSEQ multiplex PCR; TCRdb keeps only in-frame clonotypes and omits some of them. The repertoire holds some 200,000 clones, with 70% to 85% as singletons. The specimen sequenced was peripheral blood. Source of these receptors: a man aged 50 to 59 with active or convalescent COVID-19.

This chain uses TRBV5-1 with TRBJ2-6; D unresolved. The CDR3 extends over 14 amino acids. The germline CDR1 and CDR2 sequences are SGHRS and YFSETQ. Trimming took 4 bases from V and 4 from J, leaving 9 bases between them. For the CDR3, the DNA is TGCGCCAGCAGCGCAGGATCCGGGGCCAACGTCCTGACTTTC. It specifies CASSAGSGANVLTF.

This clone was picked up one time. In DNA, the CDR3 is TGTGCCAGCAGTTTACTTGGCGGGGGGGCTGAAAATGAGCAGTTCTTC. Protein: CASSLLGGGAENEQFF. The rearrangement joins TRBV27 to TRBJ2-1; 9 bases are a match to TRBD2. With 2 bases clipped from V and 7 bases from J, the junction kept 9 bases outside the gene matches. The germline V gene encodes CDR1 MNHEY and CDR2 SMNVEV (reference sequence). This CDR3 spans 16 amino acids.

CDR3 sequence reads: CASRLSGFGGYTF. CDR3 DNA: TGTGCAAGTCGCTTATCGGGTTTTGGTGGCTACACCTTC. The chain combines TRBV12-2 with TRBJ1-2. TRBV12-2 is a pseudogene locus. The CDR3 covers 13 residues.

The chain employs TRBV6-5 and TRBJ2-3, with D uncertain. V lost 7 bases and J lost 4, with 18 bases in between. The CDR3 is 15 amino acids. From germline, CDR1 is MNHEY and CDR2 SVGAGI. The CDR3 sequence: CASKLQEGLADTQYF. CDR3 DNA sequence: TGTGCCAGCAAACTACAAGAAGGTTTGGCAGATACGCAGTATTTT.

The genes are TRBV21-1 and TRBJ2-5; TRBD2 was called by the table and not checked on the DNA. TRBV21-1 is marked as a pseudogene. This CDR3 spans 18 amino acids. In DNA form, the CDR3 reads TGTGCCAGCAGCGAAGCATCGGCTAGCGGAGACCCCCGGGAGACCCAGTACTTC. Translating it yields CASSEASASGDPRETQYF.

This chain connects TRBV29-1 to TRBJ2-3; D unresolved. The CDR3 loop spans 13 amino acids. V lost 4 bases and J lost 4, with 12 bases in between. CDR1 and CDR2 (germline): SQVTM, ANQGSEA. CDR3 coding DNA: TGCAGCGTTGTAACAAAAGTCGCAGATACGCAGTATTTT. This translates into CSVVTKVADTQYF.

The chain carries TRBV19 and TRBJ2-1; possible D gene TRBD1, 6 bases. V lost 1 base and J lost 4, with 11 bases in between. CDR1 is LNHDA, CDR2 SQIVND, per germline (reference sequence). The CDR3 has 15 residues. CDR3 in amino acids: CASSIVPGQYNEQFF. The DNA for the CDR3 is TGTGCCAGTAGTATAGTTCCCGGACAGTACAATGAGCAGTTCTTC.